The source of this T cell receptor (beta chain) is a study of cytomegalovirus exposure and HLA in healthy donors. Trimming left V 3 bases short and J 7 bases short, with 12 bases between. The CDR3 loop spans 13 amino acids. Germline CDR1 LGHNA, CDR2 YSLEER. The data were produced by immunoSEQ multiplex PCR, yet TCRdb's version contains in-frame clones alone and is incomplete. The sample has some 50,000 clones; 90% to 95% are singletons. The source of this sequence is a woman under 30 in good health and CMV-seronegative. This chain joins TRBV4-3 and TRBJ1-1; D call uncertain. The specimen was PBMCs. The CDR3 protein is CASSQRLINEAFF. In DNA form, the CDR3 reads TGCGCCAGCAGCCAGAGGCTGATAAATGAAGCTTTCTTT.